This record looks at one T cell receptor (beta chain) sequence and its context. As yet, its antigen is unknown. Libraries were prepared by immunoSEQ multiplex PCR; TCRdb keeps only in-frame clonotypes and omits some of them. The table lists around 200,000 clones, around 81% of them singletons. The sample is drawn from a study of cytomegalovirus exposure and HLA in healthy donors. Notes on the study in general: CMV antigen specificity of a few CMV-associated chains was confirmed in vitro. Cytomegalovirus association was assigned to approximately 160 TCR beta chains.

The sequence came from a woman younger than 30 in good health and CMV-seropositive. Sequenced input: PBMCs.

CDR3 in amino acids: CASSGSDSSLSGAFF. CDR3 bases: TGTGCCAGCAGTGGCTCGGACAGTTCTCTGTCTGGAGCTTTCTTT. The chain links TRBV6-5 to TRBJ1-1, with a possible D match to TRBD1 (6 bases). V was clipped by 5 bases and J by 10 bases, with 23 bases between them. The germline CDR1 and CDR2 sequences are MNHEY and SVGAGI. This CDR3 is built from 15 residues.